This T cell receptor beta chain stems from a study of sequential checkpoint blockade in melanoma. Overall study: Randomization was 1:1 between first-line nivolumab→ipilimumab and ipilimumab→nivolumab. Both treatment sequences were followed by maintenance nivolumab.

Stated treatment: randomized to nivolumab then ipilimumab (arm A) or the reverse (arm B). DNA-damaging chemotherapy had not been given to any patient beforehand. Sorted cells were live CD3+CD8+, lacking CD19 and CD56, from PBMCs. Profiling relied on immunoSEQ multiplex PCR, and the TCRdb table lists in-frame clones only, not all of them. This sample has 8,000 to 8,500 clones; roughly 60% occur once, and the top ten carry approximately 18%. The CDR3 covers 16 residues. The V and J ends lost 0 bases and 2 bases respectively, with 14 bases between them. Germline CDR1 is MGHRA and CDR2 is YSYEKL. This clone showed up just once.

V gene TRBV4-1 combines with J gene TRBJ2-7, with D possibly being TRBD1 (5 bases). The source is a human donor with melanoma. The sample was CD8+ T cells sorted from blood (inferred from file names), taken from a patient given nivolumab and ipilimumab in sequence. The CDR3 region is CASSQDNRYFAYEQYF. The CDR3 DNA reads as TGCGCCAGCAGCCAAGATAACAGGTACTTCGCCTACGAGCAGTACTTC.